The 3 T cell receptor beta chains in this list originate from one sample, sequenced in a study of T cell responses to AZD1222 COVID-19 vaccine (dated by TCRdb to about 2021). The sample's time point label, decoded: baseline before first vaccination. This specimen's treatment or condition label, interpreted: meningococcal conjugate vaccine given as trial control. Receptor libraries were prepared by the immunoSEQ multiplex PCR assay. TCRdb obtained this table from immuneACCESS and retained in-frame rearrangements with V and J assigned. These tables miss some clones; where compared with another copy, unresolved V genes account for less than half of the shortfall, and the remainder is unexplained. The sample profile shows about 220,000 clones; about 92% of them were found once. The ten biggest clones cover around 1% of the sample. Sequences were derived from peripheral blood, sampled on day 0 of MenACWY control vaccination. These receptors came from an adult in good health.

This clone has just one count. J is TRBJ2-1 and V is TRBV7-9; D may match TRBD1 or TRBD2 (5 bases each). The CDR3 is 13 residues long. The germline V gene has CDR1 SEHNR and CDR2 FQNEAQ (reference sequence). Trimming removed 8 bases from V and 1 base from J, with 9 bases in between. Written as DNA, the CDR3 is TGTGCCAGCCGGGACCCGTCCTACAATGAGCAGTTCTTC. It specifies CASRDPSYNEQFF.

V and J are TRBV12-3 or TRBV12-4 and TRBJ1-2; D is ambiguous. V dropped 3 bases and J dropped 4 bases, with 9 bases sitting between them. CDR3 size: 13 residues. This CDR3 reads CASSLLGFYGYTF. For the CDR3, the DNA is TGTGCCAGCAGTTTGTTGGGGTTCTATGGCTACACCTTC.

The chain carries TRBV6-5 and TRBJ1-1; maybe TRBD1 (5 bases). Germline loops: CDR1 MNHEY, CDR2 SVGAGI. The CDR3 is made up of 14 amino acids. V was pared by 7 bases and J by 2 bases, with 14 bases between. CDR3 protein: CASNRGRFNTEAFF. The CDR3 nucleotides read TGTGCCAGCAACCGGGGACGGTTTAACACTGAAGCTTTCTTT.